Below, 9 T cell receptor beta chains from the same sample are listed, as sequenced in a study of blood T cell repertoires in COVID-19. Sequenced by immunoSEQ multiplex PCR; TCRdb stores in-frame clones only, minus some. The sample consists of over 600,000 clones, more than 80% of them appearing once. The sample was peripheral blood. These receptor sequences come from a woman aged 18 to 35 with acute or convalescent COVID-19.

The chain couples TRBV2 to TRBJ2-3, with D possibly TRBD2 on 6 matching bases. Germline CDR1 and CDR2: SNHLY and FYNNEI. V was cut by 1 base and J by 4 bases, with 15 bases left in between. The CDR3 has 16 residues. The CDR3 loop reads CASSEVGAGGPDTQYF. CDR3 in DNA: TGTGCCAGCAGTGAAGTCGGGGCCGGGGGTCCAGATACGCAGTATTTT.

The V gene is TRBV5-1, the J gene TRBJ2-7; perhaps TRBD1 as D (5 bases). Germline CDR1 reads SGHRS; CDR2 reads YFSETQ. Deletions cut 0 bases from V and 2 bases from J, with 12 bases between. There are 15 residues in the CDR3. The CDR3 coding sequence is TGCGCCAGCAGCTTGGGCCTAGGGGCCACCTACGAGCAGTACTTC. It specifies CASSLGLGATYEQYF.

The CDR3 coding sequence is TGTGCCAGCAGCGTAGTGACAGGGGGGGAGCTGTTTTTT. This gives the protein CASSVVTGGELFF. V gene TRBV9 combines with J gene TRBJ2-2; 7 bases are shared with TRBD1. CDR1 is SGDLS and CDR2 is YYNGEE in the germline V gene. The CDR3 has 13 residues. V dropped 0 bases and J dropped 8; count of bases not matched to a gene: 1.

The rearrangement links TRBV28 to TRBJ1-6; D remains unclear. CDR1 and CDR2 from the germline V gene are MDHEN and SYDVKM. CDR3 length: 14 amino acids. Deletions cut 3 bases from V and 8 bases from J, with 11 bases between. The CDR3 protein is CASSFNRGDSPLHF. CDR3 nucleotide sequence: TGTGCCAGCAGTTTCAACCGCGGTGATTCACCCCTCCACTTT.

This clone appeared a single time. The genes are TRBV19 and TRBJ1-1; 8 bases map to TRBD1. V shed 6 bases, J shed 7 bases, and the junction held 16 bases outside the gene matches. The CDR3 runs 16 residues. Germline V CDR1 and CDR2: LNHDA, SQIVND (reference sequence). The CDR3 DNA is TGTGCCAGTAGCCGGACAGGGTTTGGGGCGTCAAATGAAGCTTTCTTT. Protein sequence: CASSRTGFGASNEAFF.

The J gene is TRBJ1-5, the V gene TRBV6-5, with D possibly TRBD1 on 6 matching bases. The CDR3 has 15 residues. The V gene lost 3 bases and the J gene lost 6 bases, with 15 bases spanning the gap. In germline, CDR1 is MNHEY, CDR2 SVGAGI. DNA of the CDR3: TGTGCCAGCAGTTATCGGGGGGGCGCGGGTCAGCCCCAGCATTTT. This encodes CASSYRGGAGQPQHF.

The CDR3, as DNA: TGTGCCAGCAGTGAACTAGCGGGGGGCTCTGAAGAGACCCAGTACTTC. Amino acid sequence: CASSELAGGSEETQYF. This sequence joins TRBV6-1 and TRBJ2-5; TRBD2 agrees at 11 bases. J lost 3 bases, V lost 2 bases, and 5 bases had no gene match. The CDR3 length is 16 residues. Looked up from germline, CDR1 is MNHNS and CDR2 is SASEGT.

V and J are TRBV6-6 and TRBJ2-3; 7 bases fit TRBD2. The germline V gene encodes CDR1 MNHNY and CDR2 SVGAGI (reference sequence). V trimming: 7 bases; J trimming: 2 bases; junction bases outside the gene matches: 6. This CDR3 region has 14 residues. CDR3: CASKPGLPTDTQYF. The CDR3 region has the DNA TGTGCCAGCAAGCCGGGACTACCCACAGATACGCAGTATTTT.

The genes are TRBV7-7 and TRBJ2-5, with 7 bases matching TRBD2. V lost 5 bases to trimming and J lost 3 bases; unmatched junction nucleotides: 6. CDR3 length equals 14 residues. Germline V gene lookup returns CDR1 SSHAT and CDR2 FNYEAQ (reference sequence). The CDR3 region is CASSPRGVKETQYF. CDR3 DNA sequence: TGTGCCAGCAGCCCTCGGGGGGTCAAAGAGACCCAGTACTTC.